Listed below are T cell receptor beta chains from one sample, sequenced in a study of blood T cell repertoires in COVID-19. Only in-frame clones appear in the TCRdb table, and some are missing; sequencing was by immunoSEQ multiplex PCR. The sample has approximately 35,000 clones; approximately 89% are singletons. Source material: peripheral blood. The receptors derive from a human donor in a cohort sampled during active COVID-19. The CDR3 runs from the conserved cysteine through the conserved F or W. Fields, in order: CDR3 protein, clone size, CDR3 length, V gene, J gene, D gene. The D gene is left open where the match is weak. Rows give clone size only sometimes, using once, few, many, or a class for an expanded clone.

CDR3 protein: CASSPPQGQKLFF
clone size: -
CDR3 length: 13
V gene: TRBV12-3/TRBV12-4
J gene: TRBJ1-4
D gene: -

CDR3 protein: CASRAQGNTGELFF
clone size: -
CDR3 length: 14
V gene: TRBV6-5
J gene: TRBJ2-2
D gene: -

CDR3 protein: CAISDTSYEQYF
clone size: once
CDR3 length: 12
V gene: TRBV10-3
J gene: TRBJ2-7
D gene: -

CDR3 protein: CASSLEGGSNTEAFF
clone size: -
CDR3 length: 15
V gene: TRBV7-9
J gene: TRBJ1-1
D gene: -

CDR3 protein: CASSQETAGVSGELFF
clone size: once
CDR3 length: 16
V gene: TRBV4-3
J gene: TRBJ2-2
D gene: TRBD2

CDR3 protein: CASSHTRDTGELFF
clone size: -
CDR3 length: 14
V gene: TRBV3-1/TRBV3-2
J gene: TRBJ2-2
D gene: -

CDR3 protein: CASSWTVGGGAFF
clone size: -
CDR3 length: 13
V gene: TRBV14
J gene: TRBJ1-1
D gene: -

CDR3 protein: CASSEGAGALRGTQYF
clone size: -
CDR3 length: 16
V gene: TRBV6-1
J gene: TRBJ2-5
D gene: TRBD2

CDR3 protein: CASSETGSGNSPLHF
clone size: -
CDR3 length: 15
V gene: TRBV6-2/TRBV6-3
J gene: TRBJ1-6
D gene: -

CDR3 protein: CASSLGQAGGRELFF
clone size: medium-sized
CDR3 length: 15
V gene: TRBV5-1
J gene: TRBJ2-2
D gene: -

CDR3 protein: CASSQGEDQPQHF
clone size: -
CDR3 length: 13
V gene: TRBV18
J gene: TRBJ1-5
D gene: TRBD1

CDR3 protein: CASSPQRGAQETQYF
clone size: -
CDR3 length: 15
V gene: TRBV7-7
J gene: TRBJ2-5
D gene: TRBD2

CDR3 protein: CASTPGQGRSQPQHF
clone size: -
CDR3 length: 15
V gene: TRBV19
J gene: TRBJ1-5
D gene: TRBD1

CDR3 protein: CASSPKDRGGTEAFF
clone size: -
CDR3 length: 15
V gene: TRBV5-4
J gene: TRBJ1-1
D gene: TRBD1

CDR3 protein: CATRIYRSPHSTLEQYF
clone size: -
CDR3 length: 17
V gene: TRBV24-1
J gene: TRBJ2-7
D gene: -

CDR3 protein: CASSSPRVVTGNTIYF
clone size: once
CDR3 length: 16
V gene: TRBV11-2
J gene: TRBJ1-3
D gene: -

CDR3 protein: CASSLAEGANEAFF
clone size: once
CDR3 length: 14
V gene: TRBV7-9
J gene: TRBJ1-1
D gene: TRBD1

CDR3 protein: CASSAHYRGSDYGYTF
clone size: -
CDR3 length: 16
V gene: TRBV7-8
J gene: TRBJ1-2
D gene: TRBD1

CDR3 protein: CASKPPSNTGELFF
clone size: -
CDR3 length: 14
V gene: TRBV6-6
J gene: TRBJ2-2
D gene: -

CDR3 protein: CASTPGYQPQHF
clone size: once
CDR3 length: 12
V gene: TRBV6-5
J gene: TRBJ1-5
D gene: -

CDR3 protein: CASTGTGRVNQPQHF
clone size: -
CDR3 length: 15
V gene: TRBV19
J gene: TRBJ1-5
D gene: TRBD1

CDR3 protein: CASSPGQGLTEAFF
clone size: -
CDR3 length: 14
V gene: TRBV5-4
J gene: TRBJ1-1
D gene: TRBD1

CDR3 protein: CASSSSGTGGFNEQFF
clone size: -
CDR3 length: 16
V gene: TRBV28
J gene: TRBJ2-1
D gene: TRBD1

CDR3 protein: CASSQTGRGTEAFF
clone size: -
CDR3 length: 14
V gene: TRBV5-1
J gene: TRBJ1-1
D gene: -

CDR3 protein: CASSLGLAGVEQFF
clone size: once
CDR3 length: 14
V gene: TRBV7-9
J gene: TRBJ2-1
D gene: TRBD2

CDR3 protein: CASSLKRTGANTGELFF
clone size: -
CDR3 length: 17
V gene: TRBV28
J gene: TRBJ2-2
D gene: TRBD1

CDR3 protein: CASSPLGLAGGRLGDTQYF
clone size: -
CDR3 length: 19
V gene: TRBV4-1
J gene: TRBJ2-3
D gene: TRBD2

CDR3 protein: CASSHPTGYEQYF
clone size: -
CDR3 length: 13
V gene: TRBV4-1
J gene: TRBJ2-7
D gene: TRBD1

CDR3 protein: CASISGQGRTEAFF
clone size: -
CDR3 length: 14
V gene: TRBV10-2
J gene: TRBJ1-1
D gene: TRBD1

CDR3 protein: CASSLLSGVGRYEKLFF
clone size: -
CDR3 length: 17
V gene: TRBV27
J gene: TRBJ1-4
D gene: -

CDR3 protein: CASSCGQVGQPQHF
clone size: -
CDR3 length: 14
V gene: TRBV5-7
J gene: TRBJ1-5
D gene: TRBD1

CDR3 protein: CASSIRGDEQYF
clone size: once
CDR3 length: 12
V gene: TRBV19
J gene: TRBJ2-7
D gene: -

CDR3 protein: CASSLGHRDSYEQYF
clone size: -
CDR3 length: 15
V gene: TRBV5-6
J gene: TRBJ2-7
D gene: TRBD1

CDR3 protein: CSVVKAGLETQYF
clone size: -
CDR3 length: 13
V gene: TRBV29-1
J gene: TRBJ2-5
D gene: -

CDR3 protein: CASRGGRGIGEAFF
clone size: -
CDR3 length: 14
V gene: TRBV19
J gene: TRBJ1-1
D gene: -

CDR3 protein: CASSVSSGANVLTF
clone size: -
CDR3 length: 14
V gene: TRBV2
J gene: TRBJ2-6
D gene: -

CDR3 protein: CASSKGGQAGANVLTF
clone size: -
CDR3 length: 16
V gene: TRBV18
J gene: TRBJ2-6
D gene: -

CDR3 protein: CASSALRQGSGELFF
clone size: -
CDR3 length: 15
V gene: TRBV9
J gene: TRBJ2-2
D gene: TRBD1

CDR3 protein: CATRAPGAGDGYTF
clone size: -
CDR3 length: 14
V gene: TRBV27
J gene: TRBJ1-2
D gene: -

CDR3 protein: CASSEEQGASEQYF
clone size: -
CDR3 length: 14
V gene: TRBV5-1
J gene: TRBJ2-7
D gene: TRBD1

CDR3 protein: CASSQDPRPGTGNTEAFF
clone size: -
CDR3 length: 18
V gene: TRBV4-1
J gene: TRBJ1-1
D gene: TRBD1

CDR3 protein: CASHRGYSGTEAFF
clone size: -
CDR3 length: 14
V gene: TRBV19
J gene: TRBJ1-1
D gene: TRBD1

CDR3 protein: CASSLSGWTGELFF
clone size: -
CDR3 length: 14
V gene: TRBV28
J gene: TRBJ2-2
D gene: -

CDR3 protein: CATSRMGAGGSSYEQYF
clone size: -
CDR3 length: 17
V gene: TRBV15
J gene: TRBJ2-7
D gene: TRBD2

CDR3 protein: CSVTSGSGANVLTF
clone size: -
CDR3 length: 14
V gene: TRBV29-1
J gene: TRBJ2-6
D gene: -

CDR3 protein: CASSIGDKAGGNTIYF
clone size: -
CDR3 length: 16
V gene: TRBV19
J gene: TRBJ1-3
D gene: -